This T cell receptor beta chain was obtained from a study of cytomegalovirus exposure and HLA in healthy donors. Notes on the study in general: Per published reports, the classifier diagnosed cytomegalovirus status with high specificity and sensitivity. Three CMV-associated chains were confirmed in vitro to be specific for CMV antigens. Researchers counted around 160 TCR beta chains as cytomegalovirus-associated.

A few counts support this clone. What it binds is unknown. The study sampled nominally healthy donors, though unrecorded immune exposures were likely. The PCR used 60 Vbeta and 13 Jbeta primers. Clones were sequenced by immunoSEQ multiplex PCR, and TCRdb holds only the in-frame ones, with some missing. The repertoire holds about 65,000 clones, with about four fifths as singletons. Looked up from germline, CDR1 is SGHDN and CDR2 is FVKESK. The V segment lost 6 bases and the J segment 5 bases; nucleotides outside the gene matches: 8. The CDR3 is 15 amino acids. Sequencing was carried out using PBMCs. This sequence originates from a woman aged 30 to 39 in good health and CMV-seronegative. The V gene is TRBV14, the J gene TRBJ1-2; 11 positions match TRBD1. CDR3 bases: TGTGCCAGCAGTCCAACCGGGACAGGGGGTTATGGCTACACCTTC. It specifies CASSPTGTGGYGYTF. The complete variable domain, with remaining parts taken from reference TRBV14 and TRBJ1-2, reads EAGVTQFPSHSVIEKGQTVTLRCDPISGHDNLYWYRRVMGKEIKFLLHFVKESKQDESGMPNNRFLAERTGGTYSTLKVQPAELEDSGVYFCASSPTGTGGYGYTFGSGTRLTVV.